This TCR beta chain was documented in a study of shared clonotypes between healthy human individuals. About the study: Per donor, three plates held CD4 naive cells, three held CD4 memory, two held CD8 naive and one held CD8 memory.

In its sample, this clone was seen once. Its target is unknown. The authors divided CD4+ cells into CD45RA+ naive and CD45RA-negative memory subsets. The CDR3 extends over 14 amino acids. Trimming left V 2 bases short and J 4 bases short, with 11 bases between. CDR1 is GTSNPN, CDR2 SVGIG, per germline (reference sequence). In the sorted-subset replicate PCRs, approximately 200 ng DNA, 25,000 to 30,000 T cell genomes, was used. Clones were sequenced by immunoSEQ multiplex PCR, and TCRdb holds only the in-frame ones, with some missing. The sample has about 2 million clones, roughly 94% seen once. Findings of the study overall: It was observed that around 5% of naive CD4 clonotypes were shared across several donors.

Sequencing was carried out using naive CD4+ T cells sorted from blood. Subset denoted: CD45RA+ positively selected. The TCR originated in a man younger than 35 in good health. This chain connects TRBV30 to TRBJ2-2; D unclear. CDR3 amino acids: CAWSQYYLTGELFF. For the CDR3, the DNA is TGTGCCTGGAGTCAATACTACCTCACCGGGGAGCTGTTTTTT. Full variable domain (missing parts from reference TRBV30 and TRBJ2-2): SQTIHQWPATLVQPVGSPLSLECTVEGTSNPNLYWYRQAAGRGLQLLFYSVGIGQISSEVPQNLSASRPQDRQFILSSKKLLLSDSGFYLCAWSQYYLTGELFFGEGSRLTVL.